This is a list of T cell receptor beta chains from one sample in a study of T cell responses to AZD1222 COVID-19 vaccine. Data came from immunoSEQ multiplex PCR; TCRdb stores just in-frame clones and leaves some out. This table holds about 200,000 clones, approximately 95% found once. Sequencing used peripheral blood, obtained 28 days after the second AZD1222 dose. These receptor sequences come from an adult who received the AZD1222 COVID-19 vaccine. Both conserved end residues are part of each CDR3. Each record gives: V gene, J gene, CDR3 protein.

V: TRBV9; J: TRBJ1-2; CDR3: CASSVAGDVYGYTF
V: TRBV7-6; J: TRBJ2-2; CDR3: CASSLDQGRELFF
V: TRBV10-3; J: TRBJ1-6; CDR3: CAISEVGPRAYNSPLHF
V: TRBV7-3; J: TRBJ2-1; CDR3: CASGGALYNEQFF
V: TRBV28; J: TRBJ1-1; CDR3: CASSLPTRAFF
V: TRBV18; J: TRBJ2-7; CDR3: CASSPGTGKTYEQYF
V: TRBV5-1; J: TRBJ2-7; CDR3: CASSATSAPYEQYF
V: TRBV19; J: TRBJ1-5; CDR3: CASRGQDNQPQHF
V: TRBV18; J: TRBJ2-7; CDR3: CASSLRQAGTGLYEQYF
V: TRBV28; J: TRBJ2-5; CDR3: CASGLAGTQETQYF
V: TRBV6-2/TRBV6-3; J: TRBJ1-5; CDR3: CASSWSNQPQHF
V: TRBV9; J: TRBJ2-3; CDR3: CASSVEELAGGPTDTQYF
V: TRBV9; J: TRBJ1-3; CDR3: CASSVEGIYSGNTIYF
V: TRBV6-5; J: TRBJ1-1; CDR3: CASSSRRDRGSTEAFF
V: TRBV13; J: TRBJ1-1; CDR3: CASRPRGGTNTEAFF
V: TRBV4-2; J: TRBJ2-7; CDR3: CASSQGTGKYEQYF
V: TRBV6-2/TRBV6-3; J: TRBJ1-5; CDR3: CASSPLDKSQHF
V: TRBV3-1/TRBV3-2; J: TRBJ1-4; CDR3: CASSPRGLREEKLFF
V: TRBV7-6; J: TRBJ2-1; CDR3: CASSLFQGANNEQFF
V: TRBV18; J: TRBJ2-7; CDR3: CASSSQARYEQYF
V: TRBV5-4; J: TRBJ1-2; CDR3: CASSLEDGVYGYTF
V: TRBV7-9; J: TRBJ2-7; CDR3: CASSLEALTGKLGEQYF
V: TRBV7-9; J: TRBJ1-4; CDR3: CASSLGRGSTNEKLFF
V: TRBV6-5; J: TRBJ1-5; CDR3: CASRVQGEVSQPQHF
V: TRBV12-3/TRBV12-4; J: TRBJ2-1; CDR3: CASTDATYNEQFF
V: TRBV6-5; J: TRBJ2-7; CDR3: CASNSGQTFYEQYF
V: TRBV11-2; J: TRBJ2-1; CDR3: CASSLDVGSYNEQFF
V: TRBV18; J: TRBJ1-1; CDR3: CASSPPLEQGSEAFF
V: TRBV28; J: TRBJ1-2; CDR3: CASGLDVNYGYTF
V: TRBV29-1; J: TRBJ2-1; CDR3: CSVEAWNRTALNEQFF
V: TRBV4-1; J: TRBJ1-1; CDR3: CASSRTGLNTEAFF
V: TRBV6-6; J: TRBJ2-1; CDR3: CASSVSEYNEQFF
V: TRBV3-1/TRBV3-2; J: TRBJ1-3; CDR3: CASSQVLRAAGENTIYF
V: TRBV27; J: TRBJ1-2; CDR3: CASSRGGIYGYTF
V: TRBV7-6; J: TRBJ1-5; CDR3: CASSLGPAGSNQPQHF
V: TRBV5-1; J: TRBJ1-1; CDR3: CASSLDNKDEAFF
V: TRBV7-3; J: TRBJ2-1; CDR3: CASSSSGGGPYNEQFF
V: TRBV5-1; J: TRBJ1-3; CDR3: CASRTGSSGNTIYF
V: TRBV19; J: TRBJ1-5; CDR3: CASSLRTLRGNQPQHF
V: TRBV5-1; J: TRBJ1-2; CDR3: CASVTGQGGNYGYTF
V: TRBV7-8; J: TRBJ1-1; CDR3: CASSHGDPWNTEAFF
V: TRBV3-1/TRBV3-2; J: TRBJ1-2; CDR3: CASSPQPGEWNGYTF
V: TRBV5-5; J: TRBJ2-7; CDR3: CASSWTASYEQYF
V: TRBV7-3; J: TRBJ1-6; CDR3: CASSTRQDNSPLHF
V: TRBV6-6; J: TRBJ2-5; CDR3: CASSYSQGLETQYF
V: TRBV5-5; J: TRBJ1-6; CDR3: CASSPLNSPLHF
V: TRBV5-1; J: TRBJ2-3; CDR3: CASSPRDRGLDTQYF
V: TRBV3-1/TRBV3-2; J: TRBJ1-3; CDR3: CASSQFGTARSSGNTIYF
V: TRBV12-5; J: TRBJ1-2; CDR3: CASGWGTGVNYGYTF
V: TRBV18; J: TRBJ2-6; CDR3: CASSPDRGPRGGANVLTF
V: TRBV4-2; J: TRBJ1-4; CDR3: CASSQGHSTNEKLFF
V: TRBV28; J: TRBJ2-7; CDR3: CASSLPSGSSYEQYF
V: TRBV9; J: TRBJ2-7; CDR3: CASSVGTGDSYEQYF
V: TRBV28; J: TRBJ2-3; CDR3: CASSPLLDTQYF
V: TRBV5-6; J: TRBJ1-6; CDR3: CASSPGQGRSPLHF